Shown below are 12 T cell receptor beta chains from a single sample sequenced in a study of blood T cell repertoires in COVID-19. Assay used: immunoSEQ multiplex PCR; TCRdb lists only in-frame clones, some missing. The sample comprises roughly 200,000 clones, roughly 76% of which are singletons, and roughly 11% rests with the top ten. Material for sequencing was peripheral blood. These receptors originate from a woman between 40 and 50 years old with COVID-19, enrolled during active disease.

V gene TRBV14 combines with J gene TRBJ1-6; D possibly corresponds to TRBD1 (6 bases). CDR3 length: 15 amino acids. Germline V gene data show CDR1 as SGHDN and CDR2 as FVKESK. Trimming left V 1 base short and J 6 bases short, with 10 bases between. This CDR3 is CASSQVQGPNSPLHF. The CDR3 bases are TGTGCCAGCAGCCAAGTACAGGGTCCTAATTCACCCCTCCACTTT. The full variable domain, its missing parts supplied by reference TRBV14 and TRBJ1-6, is EAGVTQFPSHSVIEKGQTVTLRCDPISGHDNLYWYRRVMGKEIKFLLHFVKESKQDESGMPNNRFLAERTGGTYSTLKVQPAELEDSGVYFCASSQVQGPNSPLHFGNGTRLTVT.

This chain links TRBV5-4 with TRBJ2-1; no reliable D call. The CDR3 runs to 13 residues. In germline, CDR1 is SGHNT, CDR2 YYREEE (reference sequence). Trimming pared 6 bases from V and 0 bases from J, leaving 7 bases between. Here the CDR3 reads CASIGSSYNEQFF. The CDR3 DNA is TGTGCCAGCATCGGTAGCTCCTACAATGAGCAGTTCTTC. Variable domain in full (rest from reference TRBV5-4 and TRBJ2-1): ETGVTQSPTHLIKTRGQQVTLRCSSQSGHNTVSWYQQALGQGPQFIFQYYREEENGRGNFPPRFSGLQFPNYSSELNVNALELDDSALYLCASIGSSYNEQFFGPGTRLTVL.

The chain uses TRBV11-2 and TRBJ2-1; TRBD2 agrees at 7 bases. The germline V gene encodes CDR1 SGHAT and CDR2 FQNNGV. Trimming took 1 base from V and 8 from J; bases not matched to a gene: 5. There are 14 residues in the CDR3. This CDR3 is CASSLVPGGHEQFF. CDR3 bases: TGTGCCAGCAGCTTAGTTCCGGGGGGTCATGAGCAGTTCTTC. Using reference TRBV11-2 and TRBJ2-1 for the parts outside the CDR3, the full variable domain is EAGVAQSPRYKIIEKRQSVAFWCNPISGHATLYWYQQILGQGPKLLIQFQNNGVVDDSQLPKDRFSAERLKGVDSTLKIQPAKLEDSAVYLCASSLVPGGHEQFFGPGTRLTVL.

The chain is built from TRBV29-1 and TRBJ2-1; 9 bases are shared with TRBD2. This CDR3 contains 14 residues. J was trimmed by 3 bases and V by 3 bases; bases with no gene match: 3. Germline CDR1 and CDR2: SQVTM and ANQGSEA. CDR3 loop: CSVDPSGVYNEQFF. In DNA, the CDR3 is TGCAGCGTTGACCCTAGCGGGGTCTACAATGAGCAGTTCTTC.

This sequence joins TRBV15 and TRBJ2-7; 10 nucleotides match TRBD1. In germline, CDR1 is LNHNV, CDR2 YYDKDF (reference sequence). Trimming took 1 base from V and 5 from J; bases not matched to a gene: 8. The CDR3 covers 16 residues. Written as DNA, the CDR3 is TGTGCCACCAGCAGAGCCGACAGGGGGCATCGGGACGAGCAGTACTTC. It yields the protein CATSRADRGHRDEQYF.

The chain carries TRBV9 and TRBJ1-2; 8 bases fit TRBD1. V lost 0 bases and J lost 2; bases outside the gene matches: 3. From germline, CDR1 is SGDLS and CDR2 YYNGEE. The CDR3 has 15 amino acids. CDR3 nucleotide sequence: TGTGCCAGCAGCGTAGGAACAGGGGGGAACTATGGCTACACCTTC. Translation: CASSVGTGGNYGYTF.

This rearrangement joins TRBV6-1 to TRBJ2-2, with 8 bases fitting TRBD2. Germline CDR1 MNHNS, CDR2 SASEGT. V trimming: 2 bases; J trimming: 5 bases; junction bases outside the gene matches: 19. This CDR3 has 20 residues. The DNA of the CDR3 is TGTGCCAGCAGTGAACCTCGGGGGGGTAAATCCAGGAGTGGTACCGGGGAGCTGTTTTTT. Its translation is CASSEPRGGKSRSGTGELFF.

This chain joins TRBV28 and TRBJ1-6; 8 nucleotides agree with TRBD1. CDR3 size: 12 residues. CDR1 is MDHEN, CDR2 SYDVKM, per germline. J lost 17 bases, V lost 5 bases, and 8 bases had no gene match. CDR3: CASSTGQGIFHF. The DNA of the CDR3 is TGTGCCAGCAGTACCGGACAGGGCATCTTCCACTTT.

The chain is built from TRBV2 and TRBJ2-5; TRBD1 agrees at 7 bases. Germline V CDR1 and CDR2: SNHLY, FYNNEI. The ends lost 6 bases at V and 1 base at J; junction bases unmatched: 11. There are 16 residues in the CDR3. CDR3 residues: CASRILWTGRQETQYF. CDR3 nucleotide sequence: TGTGCCAGCAGAATACTTTGGACAGGACGCCAAGAGACCCAGTACTTC. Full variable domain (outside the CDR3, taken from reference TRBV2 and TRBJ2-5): EPEVTQTPSHQVTQMGQEVILRCVPISNHLYFYWYRQILGQKVEFLVSFYNNEISEKSEIFDDQFSVERPDGSNFTLKIRSTKLEDSAMYFCASRILWTGRQETQYFGPGTRLLVL.

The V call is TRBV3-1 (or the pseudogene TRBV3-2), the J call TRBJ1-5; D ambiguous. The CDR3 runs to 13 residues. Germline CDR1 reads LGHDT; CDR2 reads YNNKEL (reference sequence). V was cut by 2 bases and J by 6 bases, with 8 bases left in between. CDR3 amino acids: CASSQQLAQPQHF. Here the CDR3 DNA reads TGTGCCAGCAGCCAACAACTAGCTCAGCCCCAGCATTTT.

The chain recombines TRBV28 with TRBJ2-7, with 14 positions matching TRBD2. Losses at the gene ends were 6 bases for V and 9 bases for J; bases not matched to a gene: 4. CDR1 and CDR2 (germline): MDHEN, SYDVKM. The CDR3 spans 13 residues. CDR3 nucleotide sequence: TGTGCCAGCAGAACGGGACTAGCGGGAGTGCAGTACTTC. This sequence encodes CASRTGLAGVQYF.

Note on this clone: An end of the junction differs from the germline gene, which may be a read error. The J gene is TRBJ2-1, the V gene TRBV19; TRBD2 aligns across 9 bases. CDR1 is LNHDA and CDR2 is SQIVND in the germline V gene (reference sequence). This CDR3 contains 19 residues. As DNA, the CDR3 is TGTGCCAGTAGTATTATCCTAGCGGGACCCCACAACCTCTACAACGAGCAGTTCTTC. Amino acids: CASSIILAGPHNLYNEQFF. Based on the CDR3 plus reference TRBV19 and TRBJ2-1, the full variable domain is DGGITQSPKYLFRKEGQNVTLSCEQNLNHDAMYWYRQDPGQGLRLIYYSQIVNDFQKGDIAEGYSVSREKKESFPLTVTSAQKNPTAFYLCASSIILAGPHNLYNEQFFGPGTRLTVL.